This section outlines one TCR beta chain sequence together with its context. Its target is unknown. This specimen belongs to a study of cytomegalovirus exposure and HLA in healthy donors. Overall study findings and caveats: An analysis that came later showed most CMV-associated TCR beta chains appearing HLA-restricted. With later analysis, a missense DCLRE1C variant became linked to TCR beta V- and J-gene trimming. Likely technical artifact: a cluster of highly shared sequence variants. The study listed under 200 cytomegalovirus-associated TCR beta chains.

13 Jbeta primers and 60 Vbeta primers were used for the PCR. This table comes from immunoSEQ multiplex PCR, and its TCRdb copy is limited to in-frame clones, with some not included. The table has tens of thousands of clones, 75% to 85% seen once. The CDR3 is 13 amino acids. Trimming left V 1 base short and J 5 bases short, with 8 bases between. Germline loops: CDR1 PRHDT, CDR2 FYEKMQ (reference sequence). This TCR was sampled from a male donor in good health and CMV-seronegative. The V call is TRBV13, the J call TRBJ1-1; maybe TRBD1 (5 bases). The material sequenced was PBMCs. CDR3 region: CASSLARDTEAFF. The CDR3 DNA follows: TGTGCCAGCAGCTTAGCCAGGGATACTGAAGCTTTCTTT.